The next 17 T cell receptor beta chains were all read from a single sample in a study of blood T cell repertoires in COVID-19. Only in-frame clones appear in the TCRdb table, and some are missing; sequencing was by immunoSEQ multiplex PCR. The sample holds about 330,000 clones, around 84% seen once. The sample consisted of PBMCs or T cells enriched from blood (not recorded which). These receptors were collected from a woman aged 18-30 years who had recovered from COVID-19.

The chain employs TRBV6-1 and TRBJ1-5; D is ambiguous. This CDR3 has 15 amino acids. V gave up 2 bases and J gave up 10 bases, with 18 bases separating them. In germline, CDR1 is MNHNS, CDR2 SASEGT. The DNA of the CDR3 is TGTGCCAGCAGTGAATTCGGGTCCCCTCTTAGACCCCAGCATTTT. Its translation is CASSEFGSPLRPQHF.

The rearrangement links TRBV7-6 to TRBJ2-1; 8 nucleotides line up with TRBD2. Germline V CDR1 and CDR2: SGHVS, FNYEAQ. The V and J ends lost 5 bases and 4 bases, in that order; junction bases with no gene match: 7. This CDR3 spans 15 amino acids. CDR3: CASSPTSGFYNEQFF. CDR3 DNA sequence: TGTGCCAGCAGCCCTACTAGCGGTTTTTACAATGAGCAGTTCTTC.

CDR3 residues: CASSPGTGETGELFF. The CDR3 coding sequence is TGTGCCAGCTCACCAGGAACAGGGGAAACCGGGGAGCTGTTTTTT. The chain combines TRBV18 with TRBJ2-2; TRBD1 agrees at 7 bases. V lost 2 bases to trimming and J lost 5 bases; unmatched junction nucleotides: 5. Germline lookup yields CDR1 KGHSH and CDR2 LQKENI. This CDR3 spans 15 amino acids.

The CDR3: CASSSGQMNTEAFF. The CDR3 coding sequence is TGTGCCAGCAGCTCAGGGCAGATGAACACTGAAGCTTTCTTT. This rearrangement joins TRBV6-5 to TRBJ1-1, with D tentatively TRBD1 (5 bases). V lost 6 bases to trimming and J lost 0 bases, with 11 bases between them. The CDR3 has 14 residues. CDR1 is MNHEY and CDR2 is SVGAGI in the germline V gene.

This clone was recorded once. Here the CDR3 reads CASSLAGQNTGELFF. The DNA of the CDR3 is TGTGCCAGCAGCTTGGCGGGACAGAACACCGGGGAGCTGTTTTTT. V gene TRBV5-6 combines with J gene TRBJ2-2; a possible D gene is TRBD1 (6 bases). Trimming removed 0 bases from V and 1 base from J, with 7 bases in between. The CDR3 contains 15 residues. In germline, CDR1 is SGHDT, CDR2 YYEEEE.

V gene TRBV4-1 combines with J gene TRBJ2-2; no clear D gene. The V gene lost 3 bases and the J gene lost 6 bases, with 5 bases spanning the gap. The CDR3 is 12 amino acids. In germline, CDR1 is MGHRA, CDR2 YSYEKL. The CDR3 DNA is TGCGCCAGCAGCCACCCTTCCGGGGAGCTGTTTTTT. This codes for CASSHPSGELFF.

The chain employs TRBV10-3 and TRBJ1-2; 8 nucleotides align to TRBD1. The CDR3 loop spans 12 amino acids. Germline CDR1 reads ENHRY; CDR2 reads SYGVKD. With V trimmed by 8 bases and J by 4 bases, 3 bases remained unmatched. CDR3 in amino acids: CAIPGQVYGYTF. Written as DNA, the CDR3 is TGTGCCATCCCGGGACAGGTCTATGGCTACACCTTC.

This sequence joins TRBV30 and TRBJ2-1; D unclear. The CDR3 runs 16 residues. The germline V and J ends were trimmed by 5 bases and 2 bases, with 19 bases remaining between them. Germline CDR1 reads GTSNPN; CDR2 reads SVGIG (reference sequence). The CDR3 sequence: CAWSFARAPTYNEQFF. The DNA of the CDR3 is TGTGCCTGGTCCTTCGCGAGAGCGCCTACCTACAATGAGCAGTTCTTC.

The chain couples TRBV2 to TRBJ1-4; D call uncertain. The CDR3 runs 14 residues. Germline loops: CDR1 SNHLY, CDR2 FYNNEI. V was trimmed by 7 bases and J by 0 bases, leaving 9 bases between them. The DNA of the CDR3 is TGTGCCAGCAAAAGTTCTACAACTAATGAAAAACTGTTTTTT. Translated: CASKSSTTNEKLFF.

This clone was picked up one time. The chain links TRBV19 to TRBJ1-4; the match to TRBD1 covers 8 bases. This CDR3 spans 16 amino acids. Germline assignment: CDR1 LNHDA and CDR2 SQIVND (reference sequence). J was trimmed by 8 bases and V by 5 bases; bases with no gene match: 13. The DNA of the CDR3 is TGTGCCAGTAGTCCTCGAGCAGGGGGCGACGGGGAAAAACTGTTTTTT. As protein: CASSPRAGGDGEKLFF.

The V gene is TRBV15, the J gene TRBJ2-7, with TRBD1 matching 7 bases. Germline CDR1 reads LNHNV; CDR2 reads YYDKDF (reference sequence). The CDR3 runs to 15 residues. J lost 1 base, V lost 0 bases, and 3 bases had no gene match. CDR3 DNA: TGTGCCACCAGCAGAGATCAGGGACAGTCCTACGAGCAGTACTTC. This gives the protein CATSRDQGQSYEQYF.

V usage is TRBV19 and J usage is TRBJ2-1, with D perhaps matching TRBD2 (5 bases). Trimming removed 6 bases from V and 4 bases from J, with 13 bases in between. The germline V gene encodes CDR1 LNHDA and CDR2 SQIVND (reference sequence). The CDR3 is 14 amino acids. The CDR3 DNA is TGTGCCAGTAGGTCGAGGGAACTATACAATGAGCAGTTCTTC. Encoded protein: CASRSRELYNEQFF.

The genes are TRBV18 and TRBJ1-2; no firm D call. V gave up 3 bases and J gave up 1 base, with 12 bases separating them. Per the germline V gene, CDR1 is KGHSH and CDR2 is LQKENI. This CDR3 is built from 15 residues. CDR3 sequence: CASSPLGRVNYGYTF. CDR3 nucleotides: TGTGCCAGCTCACCTCTCGGGAGGGTTAACTATGGCTACACCTTC.

The chain employs TRBV19 and TRBJ2-1; 9 bases agree with TRBD2. In germline, CDR1 is LNHDA, CDR2 SQIVND (reference sequence). V gave up 2 bases and J gave up 3 bases; unmatched junction bases: 2. The CDR3 runs 15 residues. As DNA, the CDR3 is TGTGCCAGTAGTATATCTAGCGGGGACTACAATGAGCAGTTCTTC. Translating gives CASSISSGDYNEQFF. Full variable domain (outside the CDR3, taken from reference TRBV19 and TRBJ2-1): DGGITQSPKYLFRKEGQNVTLSCEQNLNHDAMYWYRQDPGQGLRLIYYSQIVNDFQKGDIAEGYSVSREKKESFPLTVTSAQKNPTAFYLCASSISSGDYNEQFFGPGTRLTVL.

V and J are TRBV9 and TRBJ1-1; 7 nucleotides line up with TRBD1. The ends lost 3 bases at V and 7 bases at J; junction bases unmatched: 9. Germline CDR1 reads SGDLS; CDR2 reads YYNGEE. This CDR3 is 14 amino acids long. CDR3 DNA: TGTGCCAGCAGCGAGGGACCGGGACAGATTGAAGCTTTCTTT. Residues: CASSEGPGQIEAFF.

This rearrangement joins TRBV5-1 to TRBJ1-2; D uncertain. V was pared by 4 bases and J by 3 bases, with 13 bases between. From germline, CDR1 is SGHRS and CDR2 YFSETQ. There are 14 residues in the CDR3. CDR3 in DNA: TGCGCCAGCAGCCGGGAGGGAGGGTACTATGGCTACACCTTC. Its protein product is CASSREGGYYGYTF.

The rearrangement links TRBV11-3 to TRBJ2-1, with 7 bases aligning to TRBD1. This CDR3 has 13 residues. The ends lost 6 bases at V and 6 bases at J; junction bases unmatched: 5. Germline values: CDR1 SGHNT, CDR2 YENEEA. The CDR3 nucleotides are TGTGCCAGCAGTTCGACAGGGCCCAATGAGCAGTTCTTC. It encodes CASSSTGPNEQFF.